The subject of this entry is one T cell receptor (beta chain). The target antigen is unknown. This CDR3 has 16 residues. Germline V lookup: CDR1 SGHAT, CDR2 FQNNGV. Trimming at V came to 3 bases and at J to 4 bases, leaving 9 bases not matched to a gene. Sequencing used immunoSEQ multiplex PCR; TCRdb keeps in-frame clones, though not all of them. The top ten clones hold less than 0.85% of a sample with some 48,000 clones, just under 80% of them seen once. Single viable CD3+CD4+CD8-CD45RO+ cells were sorted as the memory CD4+ T cells. Serostatus was set by detecting CMV pp150, pp28, p38, p52 IgG. CD4+ T cells were isolated by positive magnetic selection. This entry belongs to a study of memory CD4+ T cells and cytomegalovirus serostatus. Study-wide results and limits: About 40% of the 164 known CMV-associated TCRbeta sequences appeared in CD4+ memory.

This TCR was sampled from an adult in good health and CMV-seronegative. Sequenced sample: memory CD4+ T cells from blood. The V and J genes are TRBV11-2 and TRBJ2-3; 8 nucleotides align to TRBD2. CDR3 protein: CASSFGSGSRADTQYF. CDR3 coding DNA: TGTGCCAGCAGCTTTGGGAGCGGGAGTCGGGCAGATACGCAGTATTTT.